This is a list of T cell receptor beta chains from one sample in a study of radiation and T cells in renal cell carcinoma. TCRdb's copy holds only in-frame clones and misses some; the assay was immunoSEQ multiplex PCR. The sample consists of more than 100,000 clones, approximately 90% of them appearing once. Sequences were derived from blood, sampled from a patient whose treatment included radiotherapy and nephrectomy. Receptors originate from a woman aged 65 to 85 with renal cell carcinoma. CDR3s leave out the opening cysteine and the closing phenylalanine or tryptophan. Fields, in order: J gene, V gene, CDR3 protein.

J: TRBJ1-1
V: TRBV29-1
CDR3: SEGTGGGGTEAF

J: TRBJ2-2
V: TRBV7-2
CDR3: ASSLTRTRNAGELF

J: TRBJ2-7
V: TRBV6-5
CDR3: ASRPTGGEQY

J: TRBJ1-3
V: TRBV14
CDR3: ASRPGTGGNTIY

J: TRBJ2-2
V: TRBV14
CDR3: ASSRISGGTGELF

J: TRBJ2-1
V: TRBV5-1
CDR3: ASSTSYNEQF

J: TRBJ1-2
V: TRBV5-1
CDR3: ASSFEGAGDGYT

J: TRBJ1-2
V: TRBV28
CDR3: ASTWANYGYT

J: TRBJ1-2
V: TRBV5-1
CDR3: ASSFGQGKSGSYGYT

J: TRBJ2-4
V: TRBV7-8
CDR3: ASSLEASGGARAKNIQY

J: TRBJ1-3
V: TRBV7-9
CDR3: ASSRGQGADGNTIY

J: TRBJ1-3
V: TRBV19
CDR3: ASSIAPDSGNTIY

J: TRBJ1-5
V: TRBV6-1
CDR3: ASSENIYSNQPQH

J: TRBJ1-1
V: TRBV6-1
CDR3: ASRADSWGTEAF